What follows are 22 T cell receptor beta chains derived from one specimen sequenced in a study of CD8 T cells in Susac syndrome. With random hexamers, reverse transcription was performed on about 0.5 to 1 ug of RNA. TCRdb reanalysed the immunoSEQ multiplex PCR reads using MiXCR and keeps one entry per CDR3 protein. This table holds a few hundred thousand distinct CDR3 sequences, about 93% found once. The sequencing sample was made of CD8+ T cells from PBMCs. These receptors were obtained from a human donor with multiple sclerosis.

The rearrangement uses TRBV30 and TRBJ1-5; no clear D. The germline CDR1 and CDR2 sequences are GTSNPN and SVGIG (reference sequence). The CDR3 is made up of 13 amino acids. V was cut by 5 bases and J by 4 bases, with 12 bases left in between. The chain's CDR3 is CAWGLGSNQPQHF. In DNA, the CDR3 is TGTGCCTGGGGACTTGGGTCAAATCAGCCCCAGCATTTT.

This rearrangement joins TRBV6-5 to TRBJ2-5; TRBD2 agrees at 9 bases. Germline trimming cut 1 base from V and 5 bases from J; bases unmatched to any gene: 8. Germline CDR1 reads MNHEY; CDR2 reads SVGAGI. The CDR3 has 16 amino acids. Written as DNA, the CDR3 is TGTGCCAGCAGTTACTGGGCGGGGGGGCCGTTGGAGACCCAGTACTTC. Its protein product is CASSYWAGGPLETQYF.

The J gene is TRBJ2-7, the V gene TRBV20-1; D gene ambiguous. The CDR3 consists of 15 residues. Germline CDR1 and CDR2: DFQATT and SNEGSKA (reference sequence). Trimming removed 1 base at V and 3 bases at J, with 16 bases between. The CDR3, as DNA: TGCAGTGCTAGAGTCAGCGAGACAATGGTCTACGAGCAGTACTTC. It codes for CSARVSETMVYEQYF.

V usage is TRBV19 and J usage is TRBJ2-5; perhaps TRBD1 as D (5 bases). This CDR3 has 13 residues. The germline V gene has CDR1 LNHDA and CDR2 SQIVND (reference sequence). The V end was cut by 11 bases, the J end by 7 bases, with 20 bases between. In nucleotides, the CDR3 is TGTGCCGGCTTTTATCAGGGTTCCGGGACCCAGTACTTC. It yields the protein CAGFYQGSGTQYF.

This rearrangement joins TRBV7-9 to TRBJ2-1, with TRBD1 identical over 7 bases. Germline CDR1 and CDR2: SEHNR and FQNEAQ (reference sequence). Trimming at V came to 8 bases and at J to 2 bases, leaving 12 bases not matched to a gene. This CDR3 is 16 amino acids long. The CDR3 DNA sequence: TGTGCCAGCGCTCTATGGGACCAGGGGGCCTACAATGAGCAGTTCTTC. Its protein product is CASALWDQGAYNEQFF.

This chain connects TRBV11-2 to TRBJ1-4; D possibly corresponds to TRBD1 (5 bases). Germline V gene lookup returns CDR1 SGHAT and CDR2 FQNNGV. V shed 4 bases and J shed 8 bases, with 11 bases lying between them. The CDR3 runs to 13 residues. CDR3 in DNA: TGTGCCAGCAGCTCCAGGGTAGGCGAAAAACTGTTTTTT. Its protein is CASSSRVGEKLFF.

This sequence joins TRBV7-8 and TRBJ1-4; TRBD1 might be the D (6 bases). The CDR3 has 17 residues. Trimming stripped 2 bases from V and 4 bases from J, with 17 bases between. The germline gives CDR1 SGHVS, CDR2 FQNEAQ. CDR3 sequence reads: CASSLSGAAHVNEKLFF. The CDR3 bases are TGTGCCAGCAGCTTATCAGGGGCCGCTCATGTTAATGAAAAACTGTTTTTT.

The chain carries TRBV7-8 and TRBJ2-3, with 8 positions matching TRBD1. Germline lookup yields CDR1 SGHVS and CDR2 FQNEAQ. After removal of 6 bases from V and 5 bases from J, the junction contained 7 bases not matched to a gene. The CDR3 is 14 amino acids. Here the CDR3 reads CASRSRQGLDTQYF. CDR3 DNA sequence: TGTGCCAGCAGATCGAGACAGGGGTTAGATACGCAGTATTTT.

The chain couples TRBV5-6 to TRBJ1-2; the D gene is possibly TRBD1 (6 bases). V was clipped by 4 bases and J by 0 bases, with 19 bases between them. CDR1 is SGHDT, CDR2 YYEEEE, per germline. The CDR3 loop spans 17 amino acids. The CDR3 loop is CASSAQIHRDPNYGYTF. DNA for the CDR3: TGTGCCAGCAGCGCCCAAATCCACAGGGACCCTAACTATGGCTACACCTTC.

CDR3 in amino acids: CASSQEGVGANVLTF. The CDR3 DNA is TGTGCCAGCAGCCAAGAAGGGGTCGGGGCCAACGTCCTGACTTTC. The chain uses TRBV4-2 and TRBJ2-6; tentative D call: TRBD1 (5 bases). CDR1 is LGHNA and CDR2 is YNFKEQ in the germline V gene. The CDR3 is made up of 15 amino acids. Trimming pared 0 bases from V and 4 bases from J, leaving 7 bases between.

The chain carries TRBV4-1 and TRBJ2-7, with TRBD1 identical over 7 bases. The CDR3 loop spans 14 amino acids. Germline lookup yields CDR1 MGHRA and CDR2 YSYEKL. The V gene end was trimmed by 1 base and the J gene end by 4 bases; junction bases not matched to a gene: 4. Here the CDR3 DNA reads TGCGCCAGCAGCCAAGGTGGCAGGGGGTACGAGCAGTACTTC. This sequence encodes CASSQGGRGYEQYF.

The chain carries TRBV5-4 and TRBJ1-2; D is unresolved. CDR1 and CDR2 (germline): SGHNT, YYREEE (reference sequence). This CDR3 region has 15 residues. Deletions cut 1 base from V and 0 bases from J, with 10 bases between. The CDR3 nucleotides are TGTGCCAGCAGCTTGAGTTGGAAGACTAACTATGGCTACACCTTC. Its translation is CASSLSWKTNYGYTF.

The chain carries TRBV20-1 and TRBJ2-3; TRBD2 is a possible D gene (5 bases). Deletions cut 6 bases from V and 4 bases from J, with 26 bases between. Germline V gene data show CDR1 as DFQATT and CDR2 as SNEGSKA (reference sequence). This CDR3 region has 17 residues. The CDR3 loop reads CSAQSFGVFGRADTQYF. The CDR3 coding sequence is TGCAGTGCCCAATCATTCGGGGTCTTTGGTAGGGCAGATACGCAGTATTTT.

A single count supports this clonotype. The chain employs TRBV6-1 and TRBJ2-3; D might be TRBD1 (7 bases). The germline gives CDR1 MNHNS, CDR2 SASEGT. The V end was cut by 4 bases, the J end by 5 bases, with 19 bases between. The CDR3 loop spans 16 amino acids. The CDR3 loop is CASSGSTGLGGDTQYF. The CDR3, as DNA: TGTGCCAGCAGTGGATCGACAGGGCTGGGGGGAGATACGCAGTATTTT.

V usage is TRBV7-9 and J usage is TRBJ1-5, with D perhaps matching TRBD1 (5 bases). CDR1 is SEHNR and CDR2 is FQNEAQ in the germline V gene (reference sequence). With 8 bases removed from V and 5 bases from J, the gap between germline ends came to 16 bases. This CDR3 comprises 14 residues. CDR3 bases: TGTGCCAGCGGAGCGGGGACCACTCATCAGCCCCAGCATTTT. Translation gives CASGAGTTHQPQHF.

The genes are TRBV4-1 and TRBJ2-1; perhaps TRBD2 as D (6 bases). V gave up 2 bases and J gave up 3 bases, with 11 bases separating them. Germline CDR1 and CDR2: MGHRA and YSYEKL. CDR3 length: 15 residues. This chain's CDR3 is CASSQIGGDYNEQFF. The CDR3 DNA reads as TGCGCCAGCAGCCAAATTGGCGGGGACTACAATGAGCAGTTCTTC.

The chain uses TRBV9 and TRBJ2-1; 12 bases map to TRBD2. CDR3 length: 15 amino acids. V shed 0 bases and J 10 bases; nucleotides not matched to a gene: 5. Germline V gene lookup returns CDR1 SGDLS and CDR2 YYNGEE. CDR3 loop: CASSVASGRGDEQFF. The CDR3 nucleotides are TGTGCCAGCAGCGTAGCTAGCGGGAGGGGGGACGAGCAGTTCTTC.

The V and J genes are TRBV19 and TRBJ1-2; D call uncertain. CDR3 length equals 14 residues. Germline CDR1 LNHDA, CDR2 SQIVND (reference sequence). The V gene lost 3 bases and the J gene lost 8 bases, with 16 bases spanning the gap. The CDR3 DNA is TGTGCCAGTAGTATCCCCTTGATCCCTGAGGGCTACACCTTC. This gives the protein CASSIPLIPEGYTF.

V usage is TRBV11-2 and J usage is TRBJ2-7; 9 nucleotides agree with TRBD1. Germline loops: CDR1 SGHAT, CDR2 FQNNGV. This CDR3 has 15 amino acids. The V gene end was trimmed by 3 bases and the J gene end by 6 bases; junction bases not matched to a gene: 9. This CDR3 is CASSLDAGTGLEQYF. Here the CDR3 DNA reads TGTGCCAGCAGCTTGGATGCCGGGACAGGGCTCGAGCAGTACTTC.

The chain couples TRBV9 to TRBJ1-1, with a weak D call TRBD1 (5 bases). Trimming removed 4 bases at V and 0 bases at J, with 13 bases between. This CDR3 has 15 residues. Germline V gene sequence: CDR1 SGDLS, CDR2 YYNGEE. CDR3 DNA: TGTGCCAGCAGCCCGGAGACAGTCATGAACACTGAAGCTTTCTTT. It is translated as CASSPETVMNTEAFF.

This chain joins TRBV6-2 or TRBV6-3 and TRBJ2-1; 8 nucleotides align to TRBD2. CDR3 length equals 15 residues. From germline, CDR1 is MNHEY and CDR2 SVGEGT. The V and J ends lost 4 bases and 8 bases, in that order; junction bases with no gene match: 10. The CDR3 DNA is TGTGCCAGCAGTTGGGGCCTTGGGACTAGATATGAGCAGTTCTTC. Its protein is CASSWGLGTRYEQFF.

This chain joins TRBV9 and TRBJ1-2; no firm D call. This CDR3 has 14 amino acids. Looked up from germline, CDR1 is SGDLS and CDR2 is YYNGEE. V was cut by 4 bases and J by 0 bases, with 10 bases left in between. The CDR3 spells CASSPTLTNYGYTF. Here the CDR3 DNA reads TGTGCCAGCAGCCCCACGCTCACTAACTATGGCTACACCTTC.